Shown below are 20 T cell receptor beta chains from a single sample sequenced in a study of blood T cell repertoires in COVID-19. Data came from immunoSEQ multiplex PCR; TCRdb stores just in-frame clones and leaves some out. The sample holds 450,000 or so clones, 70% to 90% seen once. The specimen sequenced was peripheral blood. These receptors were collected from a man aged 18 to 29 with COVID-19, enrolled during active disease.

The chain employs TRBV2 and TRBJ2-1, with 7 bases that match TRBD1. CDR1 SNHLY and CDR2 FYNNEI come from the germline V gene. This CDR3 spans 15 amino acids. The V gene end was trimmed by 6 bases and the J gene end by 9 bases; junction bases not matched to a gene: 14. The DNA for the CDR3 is TGTGCCAGCAGGGAAAACCGGGACAGCGAAGGTGAGCAGTTCTTC. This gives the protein CASRENRDSEGEQFF.

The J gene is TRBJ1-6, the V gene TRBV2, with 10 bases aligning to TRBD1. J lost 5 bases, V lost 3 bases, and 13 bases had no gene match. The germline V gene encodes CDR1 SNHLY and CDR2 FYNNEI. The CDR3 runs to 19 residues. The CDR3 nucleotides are TGTGCCAGCAGTGAGATCGGGACAGGGGTGGATCCTAATAATTCACCCCTCCACTTT. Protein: CASSEIGTGVDPNNSPLHF.

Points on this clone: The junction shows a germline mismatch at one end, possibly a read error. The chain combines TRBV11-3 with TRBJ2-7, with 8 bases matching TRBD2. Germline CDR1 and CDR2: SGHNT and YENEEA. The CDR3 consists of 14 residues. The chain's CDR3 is CASTLAGSFYEQYF. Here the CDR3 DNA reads TGTGCCAGCACCTTAGCGGGATCATTTTACGAGCAGTACTTC.

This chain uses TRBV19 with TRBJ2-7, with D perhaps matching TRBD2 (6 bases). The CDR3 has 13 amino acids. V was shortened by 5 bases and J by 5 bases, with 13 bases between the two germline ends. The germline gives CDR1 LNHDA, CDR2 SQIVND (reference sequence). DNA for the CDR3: TGTGCCAGTAGTTGGGGGACTGCGAACGAGCAGTACTTC. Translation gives CASSWGTANEQYF.

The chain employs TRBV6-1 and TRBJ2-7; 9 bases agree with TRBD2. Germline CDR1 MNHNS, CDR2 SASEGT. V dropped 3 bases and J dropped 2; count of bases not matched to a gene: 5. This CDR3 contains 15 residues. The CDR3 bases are TGTGCCAGCAGTGAGTATAGCGGGAGCCCCTACGAGCAGTACTTC. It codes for CASSEYSGSPYEQYF.

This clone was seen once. This CDR3 is CASSQDRTSPLHF. The CDR3, as DNA: TGTGCCAGCAGCCAGGACAGAACTTCACCCCTCCACTTT. The chain employs TRBV5-6 and TRBJ1-6; D perhaps matches TRBD1 (6 bases). The CDR3 loop spans 13 amino acids. Germline V lookup: CDR1 SGHDT, CDR2 YYEEEE. Between the trimmed V and J ends, which lost 4 bases and 9 bases, there was a span of 11 bases.

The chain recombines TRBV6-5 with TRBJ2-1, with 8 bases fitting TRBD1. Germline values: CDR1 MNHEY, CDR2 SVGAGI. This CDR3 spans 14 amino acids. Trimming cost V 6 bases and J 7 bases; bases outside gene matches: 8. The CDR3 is CASRTDRGWNEQFF. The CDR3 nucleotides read TGTGCCAGCAGAACAGACAGGGGATGGAATGAGCAGTTCTTC.

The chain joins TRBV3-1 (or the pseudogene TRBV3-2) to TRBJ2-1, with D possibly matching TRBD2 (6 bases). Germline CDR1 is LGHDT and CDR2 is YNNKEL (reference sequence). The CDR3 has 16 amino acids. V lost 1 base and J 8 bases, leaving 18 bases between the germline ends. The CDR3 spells CASSQGRRDLQDEQFF. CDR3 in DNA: TGTGCCAGCAGCCAAGGAAGGCGGGATTTACAGGATGAGCAGTTCTTC.

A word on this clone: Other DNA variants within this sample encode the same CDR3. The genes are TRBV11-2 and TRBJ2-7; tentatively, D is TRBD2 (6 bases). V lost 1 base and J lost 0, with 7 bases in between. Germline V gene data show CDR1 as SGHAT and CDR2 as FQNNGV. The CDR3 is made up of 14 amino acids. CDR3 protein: CASSLVRGSYEQYF. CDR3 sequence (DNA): TGTGCCAGCAGCTTAGTGCGGGGCTCCTACGAGCAGTACTTC.

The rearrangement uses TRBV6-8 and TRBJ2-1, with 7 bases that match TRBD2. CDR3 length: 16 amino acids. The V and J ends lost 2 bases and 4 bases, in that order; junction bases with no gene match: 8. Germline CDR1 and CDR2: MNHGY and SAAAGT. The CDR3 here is CASSYDTSAKYNEQFF. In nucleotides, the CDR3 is TGTGCCAGCAGTTACGATACTAGCGCGAAATACAATGAGCAGTTCTTC.

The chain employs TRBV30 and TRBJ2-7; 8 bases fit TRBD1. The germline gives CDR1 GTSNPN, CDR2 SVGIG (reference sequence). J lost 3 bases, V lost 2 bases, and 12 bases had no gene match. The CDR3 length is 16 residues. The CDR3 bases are TGTGCCTGGAGTCCCTCCAGGACAGGGATCATCTACGAGCAGTACTTC. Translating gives CAWSPSRTGIIYEQYF.

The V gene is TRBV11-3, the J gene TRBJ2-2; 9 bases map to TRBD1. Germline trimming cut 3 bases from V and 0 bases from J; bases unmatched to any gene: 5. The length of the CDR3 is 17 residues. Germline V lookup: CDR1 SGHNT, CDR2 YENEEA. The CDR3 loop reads CASSFPTGGPNTGELFF. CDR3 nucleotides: TGTGCCAGCAGCTTTCCCACAGGGGGCCCGAACACCGGGGAGCTGTTTTTT.

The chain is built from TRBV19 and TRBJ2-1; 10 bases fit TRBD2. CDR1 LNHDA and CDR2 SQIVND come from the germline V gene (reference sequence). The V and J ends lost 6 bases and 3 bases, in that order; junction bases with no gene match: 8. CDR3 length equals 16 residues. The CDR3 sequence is CASSPSTSGIYNEQFF. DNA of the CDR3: TGTGCCAGTAGCCCTTCTACTAGCGGGATCTACAATGAGCAGTTCTTC.

The CDR3 spells CASSLGQWNTEAFF. The CDR3 DNA reads as TGTGCCAGCAGCTTAGGACAGTGGAACACTGAAGCTTTCTTT. V usage is TRBV7-2 and J usage is TRBJ1-1, with D possibly matching TRBD1 (5 bases). This CDR3 is 14 amino acids long. Between the trimmed V and J ends, which lost 1 base and 1 base, there was a span of 7 bases. Germline CDR1 is SGHTA and CDR2 is FQGNSA.

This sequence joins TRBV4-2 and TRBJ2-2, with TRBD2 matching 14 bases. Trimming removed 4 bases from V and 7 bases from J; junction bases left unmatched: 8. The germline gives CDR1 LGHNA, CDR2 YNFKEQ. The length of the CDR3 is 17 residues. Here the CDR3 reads CASSLGTSGSGGGELFF. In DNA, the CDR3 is TGTGCCAGCAGCCTGGGGACTAGCGGGAGCGGAGGCGGGGAGCTGTTTTTT.

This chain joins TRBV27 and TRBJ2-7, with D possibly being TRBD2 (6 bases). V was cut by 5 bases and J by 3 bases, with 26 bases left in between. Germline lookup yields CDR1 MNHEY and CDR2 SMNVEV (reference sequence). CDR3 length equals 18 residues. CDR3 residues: CASSQLILSDRGGYEQYF. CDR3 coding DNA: TGTGCCAGCAGTCAGCTCATCCTTTCGGACCGGGGAGGCTACGAGCAGTACTTC.

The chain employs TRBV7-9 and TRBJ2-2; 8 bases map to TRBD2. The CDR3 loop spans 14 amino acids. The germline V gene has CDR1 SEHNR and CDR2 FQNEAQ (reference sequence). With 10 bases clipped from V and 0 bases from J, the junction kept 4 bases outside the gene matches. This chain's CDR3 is CATAGAANTGELFF. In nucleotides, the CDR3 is TGTGCCACAGCGGGGGCGGCGAACACCGGGGAGCTGTTTTTT.

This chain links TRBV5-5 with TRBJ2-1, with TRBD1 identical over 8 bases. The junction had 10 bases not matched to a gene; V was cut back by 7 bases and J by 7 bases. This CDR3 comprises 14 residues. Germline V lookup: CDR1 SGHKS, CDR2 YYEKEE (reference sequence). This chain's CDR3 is CASSLGQAGNEQFF. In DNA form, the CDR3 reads TGTGCCAGCTCCCTGGGACAGGCGGGAAATGAGCAGTTCTTC.

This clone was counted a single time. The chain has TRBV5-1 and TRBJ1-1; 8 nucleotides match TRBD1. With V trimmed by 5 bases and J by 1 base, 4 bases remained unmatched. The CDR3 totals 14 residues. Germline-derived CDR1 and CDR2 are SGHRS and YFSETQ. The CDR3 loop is CASSDRGGNTEAFF. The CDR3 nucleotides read TGCGCCAGCAGTGACAGGGGAGGGAACACTGAAGCTTTCTTT.

CDR3 nucleotides: TGTGCCAGCAGCCCCTCCACAGGGGACGCGAACACCGGGGAGCTGTTTTTT. It specifies CASSPSTGDANTGELFF. The chain links TRBV7-7 to TRBJ2-2; 7 nucleotides match TRBD1. The germline gives CDR1 SSHAT, CDR2 FNYEAQ (reference sequence). V shed 5 bases and J 0 bases; nucleotides not matched to a gene: 9. The CDR3 is made up of 17 amino acids.